The rows below give T cell receptor beta chains drawn from one sample of a study of blood T cell repertoires in COVID-19. The protocol was immunoSEQ multiplex PCR, while the TCRdb copy is restricted to in-frame clones and leaves out a portion. The sample contains about 330,000 clones, roughly 85% of which appear only once. Input material: peripheral blood. These TCRs come from a human donor in a cohort sampled during active COVID-19. Both conserved end residues are part of each CDR3. Fields, in order: V gene, D gene, clone size, J gene, CDR3 protein, CDR3 DNA. D genes are given only for firm matches. Clone size is stated in some rows and not others, as once, few, many or a class when expanded.

V: TRBV29-1; D: -; size: -; J: TRBJ2-3; CDR3: CSVAQDTDTQYF; DNA: TGCAGCGTCGCGCAGGACACAGATACGCAGTATTTT
V: TRBV20-1; D: TRBD2; size: -; J: TRBJ2-5; CDR3: CSASFQRGETQYF; DNA: TGCAGTGCTAGTTTTCAGCGGGGAGAGACCCAGTACTTC
V: TRBV6-6; D: -; size: -; J: TRBJ2-3; CDR3: CASIHKSGADTQYF; DNA: TGTGCCAGCATTCATAAAAGCGGAGCAGATACGCAGTATTTT
V: TRBV5-5; D: TRBD1; size: -; J: TRBJ1-4; CDR3: CASRAEQGNNEKLFF; DNA: TGTGCCAGCAGGGCTGAACAGGGGAACAATGAAAAACTGTTTTTT
V: TRBV19; D: TRBD2; size: -; J: TRBJ2-1; CDR3: CASSLAGVPSYNEQFF; DNA: TGTGCCAGTAGCCTAGCGGGGGTGCCATCCTACAATGAGCAGTTCTTC
V: TRBV12-5; D: TRBD2; size: -; J: TRBJ2-2; CDR3: CASGFVLAGGAGTGELFF; DNA: TGTGCTAGTGGTTTCGTGCTAGCGGGGGGCGCGGGCACCGGGGAGCTGTTTTTT
V: TRBV24-1; D: TRBD1; size: -; J: TRBJ2-7; CDR3: CATSDRTGGVLEQYF; DNA: TGTGCCACCAGTGATCGGACAGGGGGGGTTCTCGAGCAGTACTTC
V: TRBV18; D: -; size: once; J: TRBJ1-1; CDR3: CASSPSGDTEAFF; DNA: TGTGCCAGCTCACCGTCAGGGGACACTGAAGCTTTCTTT
V: TRBV6-5; D: TRBD1; size: -; J: TRBJ2-1; CDR3: CASRRTGLGENEQFF; DNA: TGTGCCAGCAGGAGGACAGGGTTAGGGGAGAATGAGCAGTTCTTC
V: TRBV6-6; D: TRBD1; size: few; J: TRBJ1-1; CDR3: CASSYPGQGNTEAFF; DNA: TGTGCCAGCAGTTACCCCGGACAGGGGAACACTGAAGCTTTCTTT
V: TRBV7-9; D: TRBD1; size: -; J: TRBJ1-1; CDR3: CASSTRQGTKAFF; DNA: TGTGCCAGCAGCACTCGACAGGGAACCAAAGCTTTCTTT
V: TRBV12-3/TRBV12-4; D: -; size: -; J: TRBJ2-7; CDR3: CASRSGRSYEQYF; DNA: TGTGCCAGCAGATCAGGCCGCTCCTACGAGCAGTACTTC
V: TRBV7-2; D: TRBD1; size: -; J: TRBJ1-2; CDR3: CASSVQGSWYGYTF; DNA: TGTGCCAGCAGCGTACAGGGGAGCTGGTATGGCTACACCTTC
V: TRBV12-3/TRBV12-4; D: TRBD1; size: -; J: TRBJ1-3; CDR3: CASSRDSGNTIYF; DNA: TGTGCCAGCAGTCGGGACAGTGGAAACACCATATATTTT
V: TRBV5-1; D: TRBD1; size: -; J: TRBJ2-7; CDR3: CASSTKQGADYEQYF; DNA: TGCGCCAGCAGCACAAAACAGGGGGCGGACTACGAGCAGTACTTC
V: TRBV24-1; D: TRBD1; size: -; J: TRBJ2-7; CDR3: CATSGTGFSEQYF; DNA: TGTGCCACCAGTGGGACAGGGTTCTCCGAGCAGTACTTC
V: TRBV2; D: -; size: -; J: TRBJ1-1; CDR3: CASFLANTEAFF; DNA: TGTGCCAGCTTCCTGGCGAACACTGAAGCTTTCTTT
V: TRBV6-5; D: TRBD1; size: -; J: TRBJ2-6; CDR3: CASGRTGSGANVLTF; DNA: TGTGCCAGCGGTCGGACAGGAAGTGGGGCCAACGTCCTGACTTTC